This TCR beta chain appears in the sequencing data of a study of breast tumors, draining lymph nodes, adjacent tissues. V was clipped by 8 bases and J by 7 bases, with 6 bases between them. The CDR3 consists of 10 residues. Whole-study results and caveats: Compared with lymph nodes, tumors were less diverse; compared with nontumor tissue, more. Tumor T cell lymph node origin was a supported hypothesis, not proven.

The lymph nodes were axillary draining lymph nodes from breast cancer patients. TCRdb re-derived calls from the multiplex PCR reads in MiXCR, one entry per CDR3 protein. The sample lists about 140,000 distinct CDR3 sequences, approximately 32% occurring once. Comment on this clonotype: Antigen specificity is unknown.

The TCR was taken from a female donor with breast cancer. Some clones in this sample may be carry-over from other donors' samples. This sequence joins TRBV12-3 or TRBV12-4 and TRBJ1-3, with D hard to call. What was sequenced was axillary lymph node tissue. The CDR3 reads CASSVNTIYF. DNA for the CDR3: TGTGCCAGCTCAGTGAACACCATATATTTT.